This TCR beta chain emerged from a study of CD8 T cells in Susac syndrome. Trimming stripped 6 bases from V and 0 bases from J, with 8 bases between. The CDR3 sequence is 13 residues long. Germline loops: CDR1 MNHEY, CDR2 SVGEGT. RNA was extracted with the RNeasy kit, and a quantity of 0.5 to 1 ug was reverse transcribed using random hexamers. immunoSEQ multiplex PCR amplified TCR beta CDR3 across 54 Vbeta, 13 Jbeta. TCRdb re-analysed the immunoSEQ multiplex PCR reads in MiXCR, keeping a single row per CDR3 protein. The sample includes hundreds of thousands of distinct CDR3 sequences, 94% of them seen just once. TEMRA cells were FACS-enriched and CD8+ and CD4+ T cells negatively isolated.

J is TRBJ1-2 and V is TRBV6-2 or TRBV6-3; the D is unclear. The source material was CD4+ T cells from PBMCs. This sequence originates from a human donor with Susac syndrome. CDR3: CASRKTPNYGYTF. Here the CDR3 DNA reads TGTGCCAGCAGAAAGACACCTAACTATGGCTACACCTTC.